The entry that follows covers one TCR beta chain sequence. Its antigen is undetermined. The germline gives CDR1 LNHDA, CDR2 SQIVND (reference sequence). The V end was cut by 1 base, the J end by 3 bases, with 18 bases between. The CDR3 loop spans 17 amino acids. Donors, without exception, were Caucasian adults residing in Nashville, Tennessee. CD4+ cells were split into CD45RA+ naive and CD45RA-negative memory subsets. The method was immunoSEQ multiplex PCR; TCRdb's version includes in-frame clones alone and lacks a portion of them. The table records 200,000 to 250,000 clones, approximately 65% of them present only once. The data originate from a study of shared clonotypes between healthy human individuals. Study-level findings and limits: It was the non-shared clonotypes that had lower generation probabilities than clonotypes shared by all four donors. Estimated richness was generally greater in naive than memory subsets.

Sequenced input: memory CD4+ T cells sorted from blood. Indicated subset: CD45RA-negative fraction. The receptor was isolated from a young man in good health. The rearrangement links TRBV19 to TRBJ1-2; TRBD1 is a possible D gene (5 bases). The CDR3 is CASSIGPLDWGDYGYTF. DNA for the CDR3: TGTGCCAGTAGTATAGGCCCCCTGGACTGGGGGGACTATGGCTACACCTTC.